This T cell receptor (beta chain) was identified during a study of T cells in Graves' hyperthyroidism and ophthalmopathy. CDR1 PRHDT and CDR2 FYEKMQ come from the germline V gene (reference sequence). Germline trimming cut 5 bases from V and 8 bases from J; bases unmatched to any gene: 10. The CDR3 is 15 residues long. The investigators amplified TCR beta CDR3 regions from RNA transcripts. Using the HTBI primer set, a first-round RT-PCR was run on the TCR CDR3. MiXCR, run by TCRdb on the multiplex PCR reads, gives a single entry per CDR3 protein. The profile shows about 500,000 distinct CDR3 sequences, approximately 15% of them singletons. The sample holds many counts of this clonotype.

Sequenced input: blood. This receptor was taken from a woman under 30 with Graves' hyperthyroidism. The rearrangement joins TRBV13 to TRBJ2-1; 9 nucleotides line up with TRBD2. The CDR3 region is CASSLRIAGEHEQFF. CDR3 coding DNA: TGTGCCAGCAGCCTAAGAATAGCGGGAGAGCATGAGCAGTTCTTC.